This T cell receptor (beta chain) emerged from a study of identical twins. From germline, CDR1 is SGHNT and CDR2 YYREEE (reference sequence). V gave up 1 base and J gave up 0 bases; unmatched junction bases: 6. CDR3 size: 16 residues. TCRdb called the 5' RACE reads again in MiXCR, with one record for every CDR3 protein. The data show approximately 190,000 distinct CDR3 sequences, around a sixth seen once. For this clonotype: Its antigen is not identified.

Study-level points and caveats: Whereas memory repertoires showed no such difference, abundant cord blood beta clonotypes carried fewer insertions.

These records were also assigned to another study, of T cells expressing NK-cell markers. That work contributes: The TCR beta repertoires were obtained from sorted CD3+CD56+NKG2C+, CD3+CD56+NKG2C- and CD3+CD56-NKG2C+ T cells. A handful of donors likewise had their CD3+CD56-NKG2C+ fraction led by these clonotypes. HCMV specificity of the expanded NKG2C+ T cell clones stayed unclear.

Sequenced: CD8+ T cells sorted from blood. The chain carries TRBV5-4 and TRBJ1-2; 7 bases align to TRBD1. The clonotype was recovered from a woman aged 18-35 years in good health. CDR3 region: CASSLRGQVPNYGYTF. Here the CDR3 DNA reads TGTGCCAGCAGCTTGCGCGGACAGGTTCCTAACTATGGCTACACCTTC. The full variable domain, in which reference TRBV5-4 and TRBJ1-2 provide the parts outside the CDR3, is ETGVTQSPTHLIKTRGQQVTLRCSSQSGHNTVSWYQQALGQGPQFIFQYYREEENGRGNFPPRFSGLQFPNYSSELNVNALELDDSALYLCASSLRGQVPNYGYTFGSGTRLTVV.